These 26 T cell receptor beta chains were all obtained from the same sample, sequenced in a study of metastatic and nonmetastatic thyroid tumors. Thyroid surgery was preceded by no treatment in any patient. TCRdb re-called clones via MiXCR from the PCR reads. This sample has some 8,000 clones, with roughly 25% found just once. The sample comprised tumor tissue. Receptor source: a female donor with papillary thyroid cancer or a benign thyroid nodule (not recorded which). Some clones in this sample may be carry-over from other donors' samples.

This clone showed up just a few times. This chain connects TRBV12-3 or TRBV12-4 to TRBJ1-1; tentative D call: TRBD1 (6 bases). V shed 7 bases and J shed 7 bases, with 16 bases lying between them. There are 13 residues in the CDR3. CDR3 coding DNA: TGTGCCAGCATGCGGAGACAGGAGCGTGAAGCTTTCTTT. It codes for CASMRRQEREAFF.

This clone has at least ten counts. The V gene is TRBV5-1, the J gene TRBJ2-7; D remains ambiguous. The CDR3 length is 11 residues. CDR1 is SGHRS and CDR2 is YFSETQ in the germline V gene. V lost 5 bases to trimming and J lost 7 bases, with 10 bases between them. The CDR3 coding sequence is TGCGCCAGCAGGTACTCCGGGGAGCAGTACTTC. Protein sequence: CASRYSGEQYF.

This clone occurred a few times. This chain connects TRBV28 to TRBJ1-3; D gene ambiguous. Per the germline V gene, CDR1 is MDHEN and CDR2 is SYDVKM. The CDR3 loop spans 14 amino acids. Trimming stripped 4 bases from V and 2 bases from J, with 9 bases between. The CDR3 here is CASSSANPGNTIYF. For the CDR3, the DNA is TGTGCCAGCAGTTCCGCGAATCCTGGAAACACCATATATTTT.

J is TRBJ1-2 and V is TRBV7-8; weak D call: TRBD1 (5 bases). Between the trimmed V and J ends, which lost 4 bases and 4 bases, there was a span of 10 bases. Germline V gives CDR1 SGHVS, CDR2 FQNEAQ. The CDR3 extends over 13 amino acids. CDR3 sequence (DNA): TGTGCCAGCAGCTCTGAGGGGCTCTATGGCTACACCTTC. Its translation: CASSSEGLYGYTF.

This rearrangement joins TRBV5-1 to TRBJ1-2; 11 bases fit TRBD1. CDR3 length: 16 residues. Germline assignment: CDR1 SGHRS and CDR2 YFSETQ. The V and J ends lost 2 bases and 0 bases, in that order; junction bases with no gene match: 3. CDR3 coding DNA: TGCGCCAGCAGCTTTGGACAGGGGGCCCCTAACTATGGCTACACCTTC. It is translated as CASSFGQGAPNYGYTF.

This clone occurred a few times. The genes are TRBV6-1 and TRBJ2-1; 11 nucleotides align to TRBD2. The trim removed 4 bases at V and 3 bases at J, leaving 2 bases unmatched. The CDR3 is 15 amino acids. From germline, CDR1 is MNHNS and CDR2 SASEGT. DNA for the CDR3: TGTGCCAGCAGTGTAACTAGCGGGAGCTACAATGAGCAGTTCTTC. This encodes CASSVTSGSYNEQFF.

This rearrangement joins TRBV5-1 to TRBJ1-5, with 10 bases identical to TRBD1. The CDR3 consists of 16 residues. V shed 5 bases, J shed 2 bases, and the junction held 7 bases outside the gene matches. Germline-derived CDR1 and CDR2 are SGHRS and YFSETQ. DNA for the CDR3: TGCGCCAGCAGGTCGGGACAGGGGCCTTGCAATCAGCCCCAGCATTTT. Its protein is CASRSGQGPCNQPQHF.

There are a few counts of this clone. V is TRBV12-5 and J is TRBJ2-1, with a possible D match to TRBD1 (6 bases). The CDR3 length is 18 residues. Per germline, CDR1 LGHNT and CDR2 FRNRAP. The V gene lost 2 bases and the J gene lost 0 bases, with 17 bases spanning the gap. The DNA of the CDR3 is TGTGCTAGTGGTTTGCCCCCAGGGGCAGGGAGCTCCTACAATGAGCAGTTCTTC. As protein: CASGLPPGAGSSYNEQFF.

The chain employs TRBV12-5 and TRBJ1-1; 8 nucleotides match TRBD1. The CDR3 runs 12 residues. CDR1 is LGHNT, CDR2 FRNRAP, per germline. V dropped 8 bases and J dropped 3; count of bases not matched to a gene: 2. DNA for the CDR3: TGTGCTAGTCAGGGGGCGGACACTGAAGCTTTCTTT. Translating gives CASQGADTEAFF.

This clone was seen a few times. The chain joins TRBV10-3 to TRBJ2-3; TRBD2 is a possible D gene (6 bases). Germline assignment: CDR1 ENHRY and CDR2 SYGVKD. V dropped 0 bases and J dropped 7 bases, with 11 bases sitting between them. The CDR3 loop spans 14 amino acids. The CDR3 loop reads CAISESTGVNTQYF. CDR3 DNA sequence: TGTGCCATCAGTGAGTCGACGGGGGTGAATACGCAGTATTTT.

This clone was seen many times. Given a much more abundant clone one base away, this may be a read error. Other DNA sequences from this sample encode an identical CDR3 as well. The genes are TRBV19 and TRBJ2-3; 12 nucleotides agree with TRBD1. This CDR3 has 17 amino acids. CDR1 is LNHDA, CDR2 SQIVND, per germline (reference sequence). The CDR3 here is CASSHITGTGGTDTQYF. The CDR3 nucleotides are TGTGCCAGTAGTCACATTACCGGGACAGGGGGCACAGATACGCAGTACTTT.

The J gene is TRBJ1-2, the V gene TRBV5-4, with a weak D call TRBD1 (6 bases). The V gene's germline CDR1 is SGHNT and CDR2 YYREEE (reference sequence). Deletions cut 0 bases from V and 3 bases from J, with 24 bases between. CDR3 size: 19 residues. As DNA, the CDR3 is TGTGCCAGCAGCTTGGGGGGGGCCCGGGACACCCGCCTAGACTATGGCTACACCTTC. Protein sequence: CASSLGGARDTRLDYGYTF.

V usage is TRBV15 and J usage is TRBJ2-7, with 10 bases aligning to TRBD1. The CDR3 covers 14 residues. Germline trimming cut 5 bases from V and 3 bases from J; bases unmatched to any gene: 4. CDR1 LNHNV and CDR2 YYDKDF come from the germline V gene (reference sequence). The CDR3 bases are TGTGCCACCAGCGCCGGGACAGGGGTCTACGAGCAGTACTTC. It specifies CATSAGTGVYEQYF.

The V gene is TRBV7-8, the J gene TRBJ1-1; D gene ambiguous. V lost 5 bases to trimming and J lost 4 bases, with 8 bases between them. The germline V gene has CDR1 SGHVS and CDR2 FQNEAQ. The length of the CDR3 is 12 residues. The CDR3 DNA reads TGTGCCAGCAGCCCAGAGAGCACTGAAGCTTTCTTT. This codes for CASSPESTEAFF.

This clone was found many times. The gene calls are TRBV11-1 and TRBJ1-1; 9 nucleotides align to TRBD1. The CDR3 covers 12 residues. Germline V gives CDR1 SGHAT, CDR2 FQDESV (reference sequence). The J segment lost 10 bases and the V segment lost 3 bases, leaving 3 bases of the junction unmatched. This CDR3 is CASSFEQGAAFF. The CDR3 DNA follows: TGTGCCAGCAGCTTCGAACAGGGGGCAGCTTTCTTT.

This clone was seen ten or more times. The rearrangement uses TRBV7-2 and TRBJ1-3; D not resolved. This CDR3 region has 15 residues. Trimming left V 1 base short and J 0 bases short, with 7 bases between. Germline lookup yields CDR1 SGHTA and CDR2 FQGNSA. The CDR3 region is CASSLVVNSGNTIYF. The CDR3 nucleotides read TGTGCCAGCAGCTTAGTTGTTAACTCTGGAAACACCATATATTTT.

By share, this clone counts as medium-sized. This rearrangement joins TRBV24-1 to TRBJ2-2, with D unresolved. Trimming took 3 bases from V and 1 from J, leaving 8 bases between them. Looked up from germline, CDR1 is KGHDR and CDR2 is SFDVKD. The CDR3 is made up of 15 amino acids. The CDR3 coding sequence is TGTGCCACCAGTGATACCCACAGGAACACCGGGGAGCTGTTTTTT. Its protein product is CATSDTHRNTGELFF.

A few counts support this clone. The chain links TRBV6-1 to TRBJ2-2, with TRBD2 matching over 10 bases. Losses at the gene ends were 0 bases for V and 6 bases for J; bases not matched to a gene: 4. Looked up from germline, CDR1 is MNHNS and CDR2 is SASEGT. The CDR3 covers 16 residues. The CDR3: CASSEAPGLAPGELFF. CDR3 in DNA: TGTGCCAGCAGTGAAGCCCCGGGACTAGCGCCCGGGGAGCTGTTTTTT.

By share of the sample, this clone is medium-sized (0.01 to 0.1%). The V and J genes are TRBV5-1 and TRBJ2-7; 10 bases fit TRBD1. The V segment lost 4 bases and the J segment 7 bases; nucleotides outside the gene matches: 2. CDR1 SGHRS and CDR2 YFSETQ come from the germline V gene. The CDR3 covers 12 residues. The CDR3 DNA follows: TGCGCCAGCAGCGGGACAGGGGCTGAGCAGTACTTC. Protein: CASSGTGAEQYF.

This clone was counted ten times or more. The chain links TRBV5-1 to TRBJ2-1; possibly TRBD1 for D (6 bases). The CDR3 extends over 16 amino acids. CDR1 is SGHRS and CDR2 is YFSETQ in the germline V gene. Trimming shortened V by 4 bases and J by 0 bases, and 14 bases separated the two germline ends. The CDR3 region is CASSRDGTPSYNEQFF. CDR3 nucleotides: TGCGCCAGCAGCCGTGACGGGACACCCTCCTACAATGAGCAGTTCTTC.

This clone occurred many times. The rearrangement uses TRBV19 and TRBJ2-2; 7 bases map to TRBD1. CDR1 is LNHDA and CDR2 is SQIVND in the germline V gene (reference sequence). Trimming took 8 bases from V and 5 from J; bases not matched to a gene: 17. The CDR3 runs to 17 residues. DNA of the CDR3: TGTGCCAGTGGCGGATTTAGGGGGCGTGGGTTTACCGGGGAGCTGTTTTTT. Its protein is CASGGFRGRGFTGELFF.

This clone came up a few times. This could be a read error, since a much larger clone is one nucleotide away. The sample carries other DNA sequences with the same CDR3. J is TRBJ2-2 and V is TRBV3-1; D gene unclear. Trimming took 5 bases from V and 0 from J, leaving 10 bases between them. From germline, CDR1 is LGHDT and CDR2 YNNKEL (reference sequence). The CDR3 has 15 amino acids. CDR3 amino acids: CASSFNLANTGELFF. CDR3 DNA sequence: TGTGCCAGCAGCTTCAATCTTGCGAACACCGGGGAGCTGTTTTTT.

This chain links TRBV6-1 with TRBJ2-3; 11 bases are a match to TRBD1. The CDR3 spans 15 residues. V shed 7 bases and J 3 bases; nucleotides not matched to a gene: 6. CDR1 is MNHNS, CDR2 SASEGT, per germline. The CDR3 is CASTSGQGATDTQYF. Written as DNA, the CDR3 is TGTGCCAGCACCTCAGGACAGGGGGCAACAGATACGCAGTATTTT.

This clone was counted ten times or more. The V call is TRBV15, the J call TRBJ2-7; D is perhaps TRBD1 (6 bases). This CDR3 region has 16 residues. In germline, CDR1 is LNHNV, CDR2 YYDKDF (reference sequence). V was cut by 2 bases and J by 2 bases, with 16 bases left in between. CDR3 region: CATSRTTTGTTYEQYF. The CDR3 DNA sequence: TGTGCCACCAGCAGAACTACGACCGGGACAACCTACGAGCAGTACTTC.

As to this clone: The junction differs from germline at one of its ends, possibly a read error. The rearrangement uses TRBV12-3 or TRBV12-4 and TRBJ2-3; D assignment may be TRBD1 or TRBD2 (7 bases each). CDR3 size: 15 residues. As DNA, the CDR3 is TGTGCCAGCAGTCCTCAGGGGGGGTACACAGATACTCAGTATTTT. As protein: CASSPQGGYTDTQYF.

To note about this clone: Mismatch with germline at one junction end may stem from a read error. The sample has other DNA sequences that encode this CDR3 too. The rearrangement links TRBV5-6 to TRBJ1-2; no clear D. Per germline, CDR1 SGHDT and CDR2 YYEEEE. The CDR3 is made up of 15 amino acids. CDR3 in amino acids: CASSHREALWYGYTF. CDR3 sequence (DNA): TGTGCCAGCAGCCATCGTGAGGCCCTTTGGTATGGTTACACCTTC.